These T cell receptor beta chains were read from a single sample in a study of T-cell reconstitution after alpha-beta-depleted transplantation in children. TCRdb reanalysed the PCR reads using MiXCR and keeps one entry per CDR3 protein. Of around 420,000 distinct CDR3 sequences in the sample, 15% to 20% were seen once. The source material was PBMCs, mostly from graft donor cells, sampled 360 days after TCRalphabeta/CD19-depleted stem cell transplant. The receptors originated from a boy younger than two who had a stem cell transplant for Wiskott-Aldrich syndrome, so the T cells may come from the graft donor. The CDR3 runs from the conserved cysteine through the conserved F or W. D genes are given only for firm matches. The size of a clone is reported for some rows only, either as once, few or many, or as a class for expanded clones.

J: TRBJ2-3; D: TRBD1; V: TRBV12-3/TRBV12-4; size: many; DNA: TGTGCCAGCAGACGGACAGGGTCAGTTACGCAGTATTTT; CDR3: CASRRTGSVTQYF
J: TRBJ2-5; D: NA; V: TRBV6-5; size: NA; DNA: TGTGCCAGCAGTTACCGGAAGGCTAGGATGGAGACCCAGTACTTC; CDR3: CASSYRKARMETQYF
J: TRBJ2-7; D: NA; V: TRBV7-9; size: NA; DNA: TGTGCCAGCAGCCAGGGGTTGGGTCCCTCATACGAGCAGTACTTC; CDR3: CASSQGLGPSYEQYF
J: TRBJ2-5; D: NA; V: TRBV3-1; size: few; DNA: TGTGCCAGCAGCCATAGACTTGAGACCCAGTACTTC; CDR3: CASSHRLETQYF
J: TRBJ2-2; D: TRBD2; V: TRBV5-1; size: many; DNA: TGCGCCAGCAGCTTGGCGGGGGGGAACACCGGGGAGCTGTTTTTT; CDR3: CASSLAGGNTGELFF
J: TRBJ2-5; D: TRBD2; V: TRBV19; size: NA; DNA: TGTGCCAGTAGCCTGACGGGCGGGAGTGGGCGAGGAAAGACCCAGTACTTC; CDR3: CASSLTGGSGRGKTQYF
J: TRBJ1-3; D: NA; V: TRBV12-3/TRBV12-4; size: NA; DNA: TGTGCCAGCAGTTCGGGACCCTCTGGAAACACCATATATTTT; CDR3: CASSSGPSGNTIYF
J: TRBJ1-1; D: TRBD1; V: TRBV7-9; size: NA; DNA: TGTGCCAGCAGCTTAGTGACAGGGGGCATGAACACTGAAGCTTTCTTT; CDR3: CASSLVTGGMNTEAFF
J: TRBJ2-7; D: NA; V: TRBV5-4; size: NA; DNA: TGTGCCAGCAGGCGAGTAATTCGGGCGTACGAGCAGTACTTC; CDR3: CASRRVIRAYEQYF
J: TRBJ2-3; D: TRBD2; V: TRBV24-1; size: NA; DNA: TGTGCCACCAGTGAGGGGAGGGCAGATACGCAGTATTTT; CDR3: CATSEGRADTQYF
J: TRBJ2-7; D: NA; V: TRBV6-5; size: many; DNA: TGTGCCAGCAGTTACTCCAGGGATGGCTACGAGCAGTACTTC; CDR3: CASSYSRDGYEQYF
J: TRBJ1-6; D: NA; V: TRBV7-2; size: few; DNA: TGTGCCAGCAGCCCCGGGACCGCGAGATCCCTCCACTTT; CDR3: CASSPGTARSLHF
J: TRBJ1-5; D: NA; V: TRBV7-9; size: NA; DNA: TGTGCCAGCAGCCGGGGACGACTCAATCAGCCCCAGCATTTT; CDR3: CASSRGRLNQPQHF
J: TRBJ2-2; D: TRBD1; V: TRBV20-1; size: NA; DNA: TGCAGCGTCGGGGCAGGGGGCCTTCTTTGGGCCGGGGAGCTGTTTTTT; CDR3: CSVGAGGLLWAGELFF
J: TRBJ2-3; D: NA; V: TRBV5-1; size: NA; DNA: TGCGCCAGCAGCTTGGACTCGATCGGCACAGATACGCAGTATTTT; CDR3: CASSLDSIGTDTQYF
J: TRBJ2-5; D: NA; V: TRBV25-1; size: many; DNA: TGTGCCAGCAGTGAGGACGGATGGTACCAAGAGACCCAGTACTTC; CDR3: CASSEDGWYQETQYF
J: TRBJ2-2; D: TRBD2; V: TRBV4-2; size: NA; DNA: TGTGCCAGCAGCCAAGATCTGGGGACTACTCTCACCGGGGAGCTGTTTTTT; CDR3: CASSQDLGTTLTGELFF
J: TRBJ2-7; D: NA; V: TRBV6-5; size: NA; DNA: TGTGCCAGCAGTTACTCAAGGCTTCTCTACGAGCAGTACTTC; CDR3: CASSYSRLLYEQYF
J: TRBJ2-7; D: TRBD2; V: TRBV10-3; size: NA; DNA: TGTGCCATCAGTGAGCGAGCTAGCGGCACCTACGAGCAGTACTTC; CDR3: CAISERASGTYEQYF
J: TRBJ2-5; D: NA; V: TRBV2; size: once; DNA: TGTGCCAGAGACGGGCCCCAAGGACCTCCGGCATACTTC; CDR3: CARDGPQGPPAYF
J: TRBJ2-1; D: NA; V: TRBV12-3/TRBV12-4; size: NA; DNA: TGTGCCAGCAGTTGCGGGATCGTGGGGGGCCCCCTCTACAATGAGCAGTTCTTC; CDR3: CASSCGIVGGPLYNEQFF
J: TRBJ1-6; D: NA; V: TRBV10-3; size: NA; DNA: TGTGCCATCAGTGCGGCAGGGACGAATTCACCCCTCCACTTT; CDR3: CAISAAGTNSPLHF
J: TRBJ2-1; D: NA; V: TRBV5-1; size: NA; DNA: TGCGCCAGCAGCTTGGGGACAGCCGATCCAGGGTACTACAATGAGCAGTTCTTC; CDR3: CASSLGTADPGYYNEQFF
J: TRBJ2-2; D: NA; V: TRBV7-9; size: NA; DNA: TGTGCCAGCAGCTTAGCAGGCCGCGGATGGAACACCGGGGAGCTGTTTTTT; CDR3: CASSLAGRGWNTGELFF
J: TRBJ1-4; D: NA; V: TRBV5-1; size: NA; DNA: TGCGCCAGCAGCCCGGAGGGGCCGGGTAATGAAAAACTGTTTTTT; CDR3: CASSPEGPGNEKLFF
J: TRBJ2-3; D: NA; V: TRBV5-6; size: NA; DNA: TGTGCCAGCAGCTTAAAGGTGGGGGTCACAGATACGCAGTATTTT; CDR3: CASSLKVGVTDTQYF
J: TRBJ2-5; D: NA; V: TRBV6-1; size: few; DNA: TGTGCCAGCAGTGGCTGGGGGGGCGGCCAAGAGACCCAGTACTTC; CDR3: CASSGWGGGQETQYF
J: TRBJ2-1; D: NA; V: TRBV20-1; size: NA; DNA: TGCAGTGCTAGGATCCCCGGGGGGCTGGAGTGTGAGCAGTTCTTC; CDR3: CSARIPGGLECEQFF